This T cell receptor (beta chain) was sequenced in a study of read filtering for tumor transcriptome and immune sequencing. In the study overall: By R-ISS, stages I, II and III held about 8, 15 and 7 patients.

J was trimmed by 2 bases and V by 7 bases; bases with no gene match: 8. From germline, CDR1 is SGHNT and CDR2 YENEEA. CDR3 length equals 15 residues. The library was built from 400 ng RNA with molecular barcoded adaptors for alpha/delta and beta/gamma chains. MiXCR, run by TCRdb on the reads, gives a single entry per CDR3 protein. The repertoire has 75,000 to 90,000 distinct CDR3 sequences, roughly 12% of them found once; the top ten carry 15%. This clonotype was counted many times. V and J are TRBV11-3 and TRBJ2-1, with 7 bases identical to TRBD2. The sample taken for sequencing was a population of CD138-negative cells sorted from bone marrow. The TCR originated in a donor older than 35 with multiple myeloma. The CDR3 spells CASTPVAGTYNEQFF. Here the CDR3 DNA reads TGTGCCAGCACCCCTGTAGCGGGTACCTACAATGAGCAGTTCTTC.